Below, 12 T cell receptor beta chains from the same sample are listed, as sequenced in a study of beta chain features in type 1 diabetes. Their recognized antigens are unknown. Broader study findings: All four CD4+ subsets of Type 1 diabetes patients contained TCRB CDR3s that were moderately but significantly shorter.

TCRB transcripts that were expressed got sequenced, as all of the isolated RNA had been reverse transcribed. Only in-frame clones appear in the TCRdb table, and some are missing; sequencing was by immunoSEQ multiplex PCR. Here the sample spans hundreds of thousands of clones, over 12% being singletons. The sequencing input was naive CD4+ T cells from blood. These TCRs come from a man aged 18 to 30 with type 1 diabetes.

CDR3 in amino acids: CASSLGREETQYF. The CDR3 nucleotides read TGTGCCAGCAGCTTGGGGCGGGAAGAGACCCAGTACTTC. The V gene is TRBV11-2, the J gene TRBJ2-5; D is perhaps TRBD1 or TRBD2 (5 bases each). The CDR3 sequence is 13 residues long. CDR1 and CDR2 from the germline V gene are SGHAT and FQNNGV. The V end was cut by 3 bases, the J end by 3 bases, with 8 bases between. The whole variable domain, remainder taken from reference TRBV11-2 and TRBJ2-5, is EAGVAQSPRYKIIEKRQSVAFWCNPISGHATLYWYQQILGQGPKLLIQFQNNGVVDDSQLPKDRFSAERLKGVDSTLKIQPAKLEDSAVYLCASSLGREETQYFGPGTRLLVL.

This clone was counted between two and nine times. V usage is TRBV15 and J usage is TRBJ2-1; TRBD2 aligns across 9 bases. Germline loops: CDR1 LNHNV, CDR2 YYDKDF (reference sequence). Trimming took 4 bases from V and 3 from J; bases not matched to a gene: 10. The CDR3 covers 17 residues. The CDR3 loop reads CATSMENSGRIYNEQFF. For the CDR3, the DNA is TGTGCCACCAGCATGGAGAATAGCGGGAGAATCTACAATGAGCAGTTCTTC.

Turning to this clone: The junction does not match germline at one end; this may be a read error. The chain is built from TRBV20-1 and TRBJ2-7, with TRBD1 matching 7 bases. CDR3 length: 11 amino acids. CDR1 and CDR2 from the germline V gene are DFQATT and SNEGSKA (reference sequence). The CDR3 nucleotides are TGCAGTGCTCTACTCCGGGACAGATTTAACTTC. It yields the protein CSALLRDRFNF.

The chain joins TRBV7-2 to TRBJ1-6; 8 bases map to TRBD1. Germline V gives CDR1 SGHTA, CDR2 FQGNSA. This CDR3 is built from 15 residues. J lost 5 bases, V lost 8 bases, and 8 bases had no gene match. The CDR3 reads CASLDRATHNSPLHF. CDR3 coding DNA: TGTGCCAGCCTGGACAGGGCTACACATAATTCACCCCTCCACTTT.

The chain carries TRBV2 and TRBJ2-1; D not certain. V lost 4 bases and J 8 bases, leaving 6 bases between the germline ends. Per the germline V gene, CDR1 is SNHLY and CDR2 is FYNNEI. The length of the CDR3 is 11 residues. The CDR3 spells CASSGYHEQFF. The CDR3 coding sequence is TGTGCCAGCAGTGGGTACCATGAGCAGTTCTTC.

This clone was recorded a few times. CDR3 bases: TGCAGTGCTGTTAGAAATGAGCAGTTCTTC. Its protein product is CSAVRNEQFF. The chain uses TRBV20-1 and TRBJ2-1; no firm D call. The germline V gene encodes CDR1 DFQATT and CDR2 SNEGSKA (reference sequence). Trimming pared 5 bases from V and 7 bases from J, leaving 6 bases between. The CDR3 runs 10 residues.

This clone showed up just a few times. This chain joins TRBV2 and TRBJ2-1; a weak D match, TRBD1 (5 bases). The ends were cut back, 1 base at V and 0 bases at J, with 10 bases in the middle. Germline values: CDR1 SNHLY, CDR2 FYNNEI. This CDR3 has 16 residues. CDR3 residues: CASSEEGAASYNEQFF. CDR3 sequence (DNA): TGTGCCAGCAGTGAAGAAGGGGCAGCCTCCTACAATGAGCAGTTCTTC. The variable domain in full, completed from reference TRBV2 and TRBJ2-1, reads EPEVTQTPSHQVTQMGQEVILRCVPISNHLYFYWYRQILGQKVEFLVSFYNNEISEKSEIFDDQFSVERPDGSNFTLKIRSTKLEDSAMYFCASSEEGAASYNEQFFGPGTRLTVL.

Worth noting for this clone: Other DNA sequences in this sample translate to the same CDR3. This sequence joins TRBV5-1 and TRBJ2-3; 9 bases fit TRBD1. CDR1 SGHRS and CDR2 YFSETQ come from the germline V gene. CDR3 length: 14 amino acids. J gave up 3 bases and V 4 bases, and 3 bases lay outside the gene matches. CDR3: CASSPGQGTDTQYF. CDR3 in DNA: TGCGCCAGCAGCCCCGGACAGGGGACAGATACGCAGTATTTT.

Worth noting for this clone: The sample contains more than one DNA sequence encoding this CDR3. The chain has TRBV5-1 and TRBJ2-3; 11 positions match TRBD2. The V gene's germline CDR1 is SGHRS and CDR2 YFSETQ. With V trimmed by 4 bases and J by 0 bases, 4 bases remained unmatched. The CDR3 sequence is 16 residues long. The CDR3 is CASSPGTSGSTDTQYF. CDR3 DNA sequence: TGCGCCAGCAGCCCAGGGACTAGCGGTAGCACAGATACGCAGTATTTT.

There are a few counts of this clone. The rearrangement joins TRBV7-9 to TRBJ1-2, with 7 nucleotides matching TRBD1. The germline V gene has CDR1 SEHNR and CDR2 FQNEAQ (reference sequence). Unmatched junction bases numbered 7, after V lost 0 bases and J lost 6 bases. This CDR3 has 15 residues. The CDR3 here is CASSLAKTGINGYTF. The CDR3 bases are TGTGCCAGCAGCTTAGCGAAGACAGGGATTAATGGCTACACCTTC.

The rearrangement links TRBV6-6 to TRBJ2-1; TRBD1 aligns across 7 bases. Germline V gives CDR1 MNHNY, CDR2 SVGAGI (reference sequence). The CDR3 length is 16 residues. Trimming at V came to 4 bases and at J to 5 bases, leaving 11 bases not matched to a gene. CDR3 sequence reads: CASSSRGLKGDNEQFF. The CDR3 DNA sequence: TGTGCCAGCAGTTCTAGGGGGCTAAAAGGCGACAATGAGCAGTTCTTC.

Only a few counts were recorded for this clone. The CDR3 loop is CAWSISRGQFF. For the CDR3, the DNA is TGTGCCTGGAGCATATCCCGAGGGCAGTTCTTC. The chain carries TRBV30 and TRBJ2-1; D gene uncertain. The CDR3 contains 11 residues. V was cut by 3 bases and J by 12 bases, with 12 bases left in between. Germline CDR1 GTSNPN, CDR2 SVGIG (reference sequence).